These 11 T cell receptor beta chains came from one sample sequenced in a study of CD8+CD57+ T cells in acquired aplastic anemia. TCR beta VDJ and CDR3 were profiled, and genomic DNA was the template. TCRdb reanalysed the reads using MiXCR and keeps one entry per CDR3 protein. Among 200,000 to 300,000 distinct CDR3 sequences, 82% were seen once, and the ten largest hold around 40%. Sequencing involved patients with CD8+CD57+ cell expansion previously shown by flow cytometry. Sequences were obtained from sorted CD4+, CD8+, or CD8+CD57+ T cells (not recorded which) from PBMCs. The receptors stem from a human donor with aplastic anemia.

The chain has TRBV20-1 and TRBJ2-7, with D possibly being TRBD1 (6 bases). Trimming stripped 0 bases from V and 3 bases from J, with 18 bases between. Germline loops: CDR1 DFQATT, CDR2 SNEGSKA (reference sequence). The CDR3 sequence is 16 residues long. The CDR3 DNA reads TGCAGTGCTAGAGACTACTCTGGATCCAGGGGCTACGAGCAGTACTTC. This translates into CSARDYSGSRGYEQYF.

A remark on this clonotype: The CDR3 does not end in the conserved phenylalanine or tryptophan, so this is likely a read error. The V gene is TRBV7-9, the J gene TRBJ2-1; 7 bases align to TRBD2. Germline values: CDR1 SEHNR, CDR2 FQNEAQ (reference sequence). V was clipped by 9 bases and J by 8 bases; unmatched bases: 10. The CDR3 length is 13 residues. The CDR3 here is CARRDGGVHEQFV. The CDR3 bases are TGTGCCAGACGTGATGGGGGGGTCCATGAGCAGTTCGTC.

Details on this clonotype: Because it lacks the conserved phenylalanine or tryptophan at the end, this CDR3 is likely a read error. Because the CDR3's place on the DNA is in doubt, the DNA is left out and the CDR3 is given as listed by TCRdb. V and J are TRBV7-2 and TRBJ2-2; the DNA was not compared with TRBD1, the D call given in the table. The CDR3 is 13 residues long, counting both termini. Germline V gives CDR1 SGHTA, CDR2 FQGNSA. The CDR3 spells CASRVPPSGALFG.

The rearrangement links TRBV9 to TRBJ2-7; D unresolved. The CDR3 is made up of 12 amino acids. CDR1 is SGDLS, CDR2 YYNGEE, per germline. This CDR3 reads CASSLDADEPDV. CDR3 nucleotide sequence: TGTGCCAGCAGCTTAGATGCAGACGAGCCAGACGTC.

The chain carries TRBV7-9 and TRBJ2-7; 7 bases are shared with TRBD1. The trim removed 5 bases at V and 2 bases at J, leaving 6 bases unmatched. CDR1 SEHNR and CDR2 FQNEAQ come from the germline V gene (reference sequence). The length of the CDR3 is 14 residues. The CDR3, as DNA: TGTGCCAGCAGCAGCCGGGACAGTACCTACGAGCAGTACTTC. Translated: CASSSRDSTYEQYF.

Concerning this clonotype: It may be a read error: a sequence one base away is much more abundant. J is TRBJ2-3 and V is TRBV11-3; no reliable D call. Germline values: CDR1 SGHNT, CDR2 YENEEA. The CDR3 has 12 residues. V lost 3 bases and J lost 10, with 11 bases in between. CDR3 in amino acids: CASSFDLAAQYF. DNA of the CDR3: TGTGCCAGCAGCTTCGATCTGGCAGCGCAGTATTTT.

This clonotype was detected only a few times. This sequence joins TRBV9 and TRBJ1-1, with unresolved D. The CDR3 runs to 13 residues. V lost 7 bases and J lost 0, with 10 bases in between. CDR1 and CDR2 from the germline V gene are SGDLS and YYNGEE. The chain's CDR3 is CASGRGMNTEAFF. CDR3 DNA sequence: TGTGCCAGCGGGAGAGGGATGAACACTGAAGCTTTCTTT.

The rearrangement uses TRBV20-1 and TRBJ2-3; maybe TRBD2 (6 bases). V lost 0 bases and J lost 5, with 12 bases in between. This CDR3 has 14 amino acids. CDR1 and CDR2 (germline): DFQATT, SNEGSKA (reference sequence). In DNA form, the CDR3 reads TGCAGTGCTAGAGATAGTTGGAGGGTAGATACGCAGTATTTT. Translated, it gives CSARDSWRVDTQYF.

The chain is built from TRBV7-3 and TRBJ2-3, with 9 bases lining up with TRBD2. Trimming took 4 bases from V and 10 from J; bases not matched to a gene: 9. Germline CDR1 is SGHTA and CDR2 is FQGTGA. The CDR3 extends over 14 amino acids. CDR3 residues: CASSSAGGRGAQYF. As DNA, the CDR3 is TGTGCCAGCAGCTCAGCGGGAGGTCGCGGTGCGCAGTATTTT.

The CDR3, as DNA: TGTGCCTACGACTTAGTGGCGTGCCCCGATACGCAGTACTTC. This sequence encodes CAYDLVACPDTQYF. The genes are TRBV7-8 and TRBJ2-5; D is unclear. The germline V gene encodes CDR1 SGHVS and CDR2 FQNEAQ. Trimming pared 11 bases from V and 11 bases from J, leaving 27 bases between. This CDR3 contains 14 residues.

This chain uses TRBV15 with TRBJ2-1, with D hard to call. The V end was cut by 3 bases, the J end by 10 bases, with 10 bases between. Germline CDR1 is LNHNV and CDR2 is YYDKDF (reference sequence). The CDR3 contains 12 residues. This chain's CDR3 is CATSSIREEQFF. The CDR3 DNA is TGTGCCACCAGCAGTATAAGAGAGGAGCAGTTCTTC. Combining the CDR3 with reference TRBV15 and TRBJ2-1 gives the whole variable domain DAMVIQNPRYQVTQFGKPVTLSCSQTLNHNVMYWYQQKSSQAPKLLFHYYDKDFNNEADTPDNFQSRRPNTSFCFLDIRSPGLGDTAMYLCATSSIREEQFFGPGTRLTVL.